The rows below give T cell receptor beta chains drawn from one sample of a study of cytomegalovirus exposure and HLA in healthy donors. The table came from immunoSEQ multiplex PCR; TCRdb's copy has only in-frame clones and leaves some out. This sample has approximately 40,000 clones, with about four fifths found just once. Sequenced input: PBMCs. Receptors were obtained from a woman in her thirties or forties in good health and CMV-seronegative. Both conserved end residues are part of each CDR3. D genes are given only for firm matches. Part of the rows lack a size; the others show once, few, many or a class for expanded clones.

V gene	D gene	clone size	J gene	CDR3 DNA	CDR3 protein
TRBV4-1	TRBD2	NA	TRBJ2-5	TGCGCCAGCAGCCAAGAGTTAGCGGGGGAAGAGACCCAGTACTTC	CASSQELAGEETQYF
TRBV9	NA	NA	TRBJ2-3	TGTGCCAGCAGCGTAGCGGGGGATGGTGCAGATACGCAGTATTTT	CASSVAGDGADTQYF
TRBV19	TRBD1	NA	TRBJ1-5	TGTGCCAGTAGTATACAGGACAGGGGGCTTGGGCCCCAGCATTTT	CASSIQDRGLGPQHF
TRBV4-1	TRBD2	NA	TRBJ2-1	TGCGCCAGCAGCCGGACTAGCGGGAGTTACAATGAGCAGTTCTTC	CASSRTSGSYNEQFF
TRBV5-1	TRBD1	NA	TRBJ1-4	TGCGCCAGCAGCCTAACAGGGGTTTTGGGTGAAAAACTGTTTTTT	CASSLTGVLGEKLFF
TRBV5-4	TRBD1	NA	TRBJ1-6	TGTGCCAGCAGCTCAAAACAGGGGGCGCCAAGTTCACCCCTCCACTTT	CASSSKQGAPSSPLHF
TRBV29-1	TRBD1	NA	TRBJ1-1	TGCAGCGTTGAAGGAACGATCGACAGGGGTTCGAACACTGAAGCTTTCTTT	CSVEGTIDRGSNTEAFF
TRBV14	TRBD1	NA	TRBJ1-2	TGTGCCAGCAGCCAAGATCGGAGGACAGGGGTGGGCTACACCTTC	CASSQDRRTGVGYTF
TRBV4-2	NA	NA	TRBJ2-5	TGTGCCAGCAGTCGGGAGACGGATGAGACCCAGTACTTC	CASSRETDETQYF
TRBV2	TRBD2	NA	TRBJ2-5	TGTGCCAGCAAGGAGGCTAGCGGGGAAGAGACCCAGTACTTC	CASKEASGEETQYF
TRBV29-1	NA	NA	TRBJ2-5	TGCAGCGTTGCCTTGACAGCCCAAGAGACCCAGTACTTC	CSVALTAQETQYF
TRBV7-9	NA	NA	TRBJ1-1	TGTGCCAGCAGCCTCATGACAGTGAGAGAGACTGAAGCTTTCTTT	CASSLMTVRETEAFF
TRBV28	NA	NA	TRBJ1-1	TGTGCCAGCAGTCCGGGACAGAACACTGAAGCTTTCTTT	CASSPGQNTEAFF
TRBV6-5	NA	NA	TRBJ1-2	TGTGCCAGCAGTATATCCCAGGGGTATGGCTACACCTTC	CASSISQGYGYTF
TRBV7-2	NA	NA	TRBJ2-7	TGTGCCAGCAGCCCCTCCAGGGCGAGCTCCTACGAGCAGTACTTC	CASSPSRASSYEQYF
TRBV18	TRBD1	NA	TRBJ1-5	TGTGCCAGCTCACTGGACAGGGAGAGCAATCAGCCCCAGCATTTT	CASSLDRESNQPQHF
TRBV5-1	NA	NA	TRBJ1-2	TGCGCCAGCAGCTTTCAGGAAAACTATGGCTACACCTTC	CASSFQENYGYTF
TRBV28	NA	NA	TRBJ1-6	TGTGCCAGCAGTTTGGCGGGATCCGACCTCCACTTT	CASSLAGSDLHF
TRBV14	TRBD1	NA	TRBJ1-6	TGTGCCAGCAGCCAACACGCCGGGACAGGGATCATATCACCCCTCCACTTT	CASSQHAGTGIISPLHF
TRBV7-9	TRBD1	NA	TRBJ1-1	TGTGCCAGCAGCCTGGGACAGGGGGCCTCGATTACTGAAGCTTTCTTT	CASSLGQGASITEAFF
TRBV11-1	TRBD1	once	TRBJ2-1	TGTGCCAGCAGCGCCCGGGACAGAGGCTACCATGAGCAGTTCTTC	CASSARDRGYHEQFF
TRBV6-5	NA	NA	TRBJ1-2	TGTGCCAGCAGGGATCCCGGCGGCTATGGCTACACCTTC	CASRDPGGYGYTF
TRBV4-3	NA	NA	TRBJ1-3	TGCGCCAGCAGCCAAACGACAGTTTCAAGCTCTGGAAACACCATATATTTT	CASSQTTVSSSGNTIYF
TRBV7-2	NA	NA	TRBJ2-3	TGTGCCAGCAGTAAGGGGGACACCTACACAGATACGCAGTATTTT	CASSKGDTYTDTQYF
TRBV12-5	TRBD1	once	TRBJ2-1	TGTGCTAGTGGTTTGTCGTCCGGGACAGGGGACAATGAGCAGTTCTTC	CASGLSSGTGDNEQFF
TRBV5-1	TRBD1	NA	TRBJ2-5	TGCGCCAGCAGGGGACAGGGTTATGGAGAGACCCAGTACTTC	CASRGQGYGETQYF
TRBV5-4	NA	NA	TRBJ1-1	TGTGCCAGCAGGGCCGGGACACTGAACACTGAAGCTTTCTTT	CASRAGTLNTEAFF
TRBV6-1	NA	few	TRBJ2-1	TGTGCCAGCAGCCCACAGGGATGGTTGGCCAATGAGCAGTTCTTC	CASSPQGWLANEQFF
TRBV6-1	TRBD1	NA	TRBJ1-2	TGTGCCAGCAGTAGAATTGGGGACAGTTTTTTTGGCTACACCTTC	CASSRIGDSFFGYTF
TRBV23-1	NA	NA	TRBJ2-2	TGCGCCAGCAGTCAATTCCGCGGCCCTAGTATGAACACCGGGGAGCTGTTTTTT	CASSQFRGPSMNTGELFF
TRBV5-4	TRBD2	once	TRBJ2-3	TGTGCCAGCAGCTTAGAACTAGCGGGAGACACAGATACGCAGTATTTT	CASSLELAGDTDTQYF
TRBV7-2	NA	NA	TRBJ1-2	TGTGCCAGCAGTTTTTCGGGGAACGGCTACACCTTC	CASSFSGNGYTF
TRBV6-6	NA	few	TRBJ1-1	TGTGCCAGTCCGGGTACTATGAACACTGAAGCTTTCTTT	CASPGTMNTEAFF
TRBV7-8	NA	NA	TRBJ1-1	TGTGCCAGCAGCTTAATATCCGAAGCTTTCTTT	CASSLISEAFF
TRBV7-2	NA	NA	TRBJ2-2	TGTGCCAGCAGCTTAGTGGGAGTCGGGGAGCTGTTTTTT	CASSLVGVGELFF
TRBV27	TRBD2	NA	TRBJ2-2	TGTGCCAGCAGTGGGGGACTAGCGGGAGTCGGGGAGCTGTTTTTT	CASSGGLAGVGELFF
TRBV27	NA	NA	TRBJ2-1	TGTGCCAGCAGTCGACAGGACTCTTACAATGAGCAGTTCTTC	CASSRQDSYNEQFF
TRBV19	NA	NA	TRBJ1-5	TGTGCCAGTACGACGCAGGGGTGGCAGCCCCAGCATTTT	CASTTQGWQPQHF
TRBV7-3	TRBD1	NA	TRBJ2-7	TGTGCCAGCGCCGTGGGACAGGGCTACGAGCAGTACTTC	CASAVGQGYEQYF
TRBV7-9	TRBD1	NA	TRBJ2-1	TGTGCCAGCAGCCAGACAGGGTCGAATGAGCAGTTCTTC	CASSQTGSNEQFF
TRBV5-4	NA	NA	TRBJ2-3	TGTGCCAGCCACAGGGCCTTCACAGATACGCAGTATTTT	CASHRAFTDTQYF
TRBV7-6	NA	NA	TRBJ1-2	TGTGCCAGCAGCAGCCGACAGAGTTATGGCTACACCTTC	CASSSRQSYGYTF
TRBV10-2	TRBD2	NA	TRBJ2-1	TGCGCCAGCAGTGAATCGGGACTAGCGGGGGGCTACTCCTACAATGAGCAGTTCTTC	CASSESGLAGGYSYNEQFF
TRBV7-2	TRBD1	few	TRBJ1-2	TGTGCCAGCAGCGACAGGGGGTCCTATGGCTACACCTTC	CASSDRGSYGYTF
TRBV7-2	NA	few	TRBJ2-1	TGTGCCAGCAGCTTTGGGGGGGCTACCAATGAGCAGTTCTTC	CASSFGGATNEQFF